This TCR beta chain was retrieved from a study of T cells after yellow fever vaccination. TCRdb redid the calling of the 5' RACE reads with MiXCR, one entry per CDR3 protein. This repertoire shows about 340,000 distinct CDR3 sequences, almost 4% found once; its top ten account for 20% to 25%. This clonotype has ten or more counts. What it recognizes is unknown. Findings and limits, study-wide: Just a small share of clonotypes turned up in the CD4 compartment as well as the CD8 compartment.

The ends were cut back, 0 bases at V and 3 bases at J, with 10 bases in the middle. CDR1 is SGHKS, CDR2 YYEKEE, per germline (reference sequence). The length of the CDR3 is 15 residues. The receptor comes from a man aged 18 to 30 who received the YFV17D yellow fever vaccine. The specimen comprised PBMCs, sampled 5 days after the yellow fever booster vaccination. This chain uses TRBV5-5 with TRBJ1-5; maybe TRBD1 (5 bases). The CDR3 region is CASSLVGTNNQPQHF. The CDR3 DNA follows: TGTGCCAGCAGCTTGGTTGGGACTAACAATCAGCCCCAGCATTTT.